This entry lists 3 T cell receptor beta chains sequenced from one sample in a study of beta chain features in type 1 diabetes. The isolated RNA, all of it, was reverse transcribed, so expressed TCRB transcripts were what got sequenced. Libraries were prepared by immunoSEQ multiplex PCR; TCRdb keeps only in-frame clonotypes and omits some of them. Of 38,000 or so clones detected, approximately 60% appear once; the ten largest clones hold 2% to 2.5%. Sequenced input: Tregs from blood. These TCRs come from a woman aged 25 to 39 in good health.

The chain has TRBV5-1 and TRBJ2-5, with D possibly matching TRBD1 (6 bases). Germline V gene sequence: CDR1 SGHRS, CDR2 YFSETQ. The CDR3 runs 13 residues. V was clipped by 2 bases and J by 5 bases, with 10 bases between them. The DNA for the CDR3 is TGCGCCAGCAGCTTCACAGGGCGGGAGACCCAGTACTTC. This encodes CASSFTGRETQYF.

The V and J genes are TRBV2 and TRBJ1-2, with 7 positions matching TRBD1. Germline loops: CDR1 SNHLY, CDR2 FYNNEI. The trim removed 8 bases at V and 3 bases at J, leaving 18 bases unmatched. The CDR3 sequence is 17 residues long. The CDR3 region has the DNA TGTGCCAGCTGGGAATGGCAGGGGGGATCGGATGACTATGGCTACACCTTC. It encodes CASWEWQGGSDDYGYTF.

This chain uses TRBV6-5 with TRBJ1-2; weak D call: TRBD1 (5 bases). This CDR3 spans 13 amino acids. Between the trimmed V and J ends, which lost 5 bases and 2 bases, there was a span of 9 bases. Germline values: CDR1 MNHEY, CDR2 SVGAGI. The chain's CDR3 is CASSAGGNYGYTF. The DNA for the CDR3 is TGTGCCAGCAGTGCCGGGGGGAACTATGGCTACACCTTC.